This T cell receptor beta chain was obtained from a study of spatial heterogeneity in lung cancer. Whole-study context: TCR and UMI combinations that were unique each appeared, on average, more than ten times in raw reads.

Comments on this clonotype: What it binds is not known. Because this beta chain is a stray read in a library intended to capture alpha chains, its abundance should not be given much weight.

Time point indicated: sample taken at primary tumor resection. Trimming took 5 bases from V and 4 from J; bases not matched to a gene: 13. The CDR3 runs to 16 residues. Germline V gene sequence: CDR1 MNHEY, CDR2 SVGEGT. Via MiXCR, TCRdb re-called the 5' RACE reads, giving one row per CDR3 protein. The data show 9,500 to 12,000 distinct CDR3 sequences, under 10% seen once. Study-level findings and limits: Higher tumor mutation counts went along with higher counts of expanded intratumoral alpha and beta TCRs.

The gene calls are TRBV6-2 or TRBV6-3 and TRBJ2-7; 8 nucleotides align to TRBD2. The material sequenced was lung tumor tissue, taken at surgery. The receptor was derived from a female donor with early-stage non-small cell lung cancer. CDR3 protein: CASSRRGAGATYEQYF. The CDR3 DNA reads as TGTGCCAGCAGTAGGCGGGGAGCGGGGGCCACATACGAGCAGTACTTC.